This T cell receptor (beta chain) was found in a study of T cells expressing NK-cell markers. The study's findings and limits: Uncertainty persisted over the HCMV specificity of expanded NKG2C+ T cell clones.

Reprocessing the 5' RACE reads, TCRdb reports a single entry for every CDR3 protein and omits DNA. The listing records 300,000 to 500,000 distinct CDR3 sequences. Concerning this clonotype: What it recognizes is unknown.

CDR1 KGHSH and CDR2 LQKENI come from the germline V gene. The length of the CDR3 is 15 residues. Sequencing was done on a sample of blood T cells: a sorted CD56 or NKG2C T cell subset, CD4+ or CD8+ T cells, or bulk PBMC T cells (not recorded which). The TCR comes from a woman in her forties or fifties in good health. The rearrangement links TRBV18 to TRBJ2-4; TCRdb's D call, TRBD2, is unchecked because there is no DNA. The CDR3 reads CASSPPTSGWNIQYF. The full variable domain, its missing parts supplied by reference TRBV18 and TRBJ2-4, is NAGVMQNPRHLVRRRGQEARLRCSPMKGHSHVYWYRQLPEEGLKFMVYLQKENIIDESGMPKERFSAEFPKEGPSILRIQQVVRGDSAAYFCASSPPTSGWNIQYFGAGTRLSVL.